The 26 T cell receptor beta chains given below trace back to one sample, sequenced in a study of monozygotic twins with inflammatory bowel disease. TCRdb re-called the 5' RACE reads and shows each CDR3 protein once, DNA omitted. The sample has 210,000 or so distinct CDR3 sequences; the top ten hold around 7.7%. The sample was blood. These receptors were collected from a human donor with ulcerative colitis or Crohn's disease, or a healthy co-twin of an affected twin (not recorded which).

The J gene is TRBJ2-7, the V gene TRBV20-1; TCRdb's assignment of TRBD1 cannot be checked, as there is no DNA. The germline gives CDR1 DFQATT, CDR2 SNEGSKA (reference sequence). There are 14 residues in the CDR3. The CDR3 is CSARRRTEYYEQYF.

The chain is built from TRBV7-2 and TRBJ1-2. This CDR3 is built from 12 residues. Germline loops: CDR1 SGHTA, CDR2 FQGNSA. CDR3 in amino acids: CASSLVGYGYTF.

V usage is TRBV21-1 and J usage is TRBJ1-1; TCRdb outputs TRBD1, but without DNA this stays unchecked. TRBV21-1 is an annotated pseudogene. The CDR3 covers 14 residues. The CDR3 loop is CAIRPGTGRTEAFF.

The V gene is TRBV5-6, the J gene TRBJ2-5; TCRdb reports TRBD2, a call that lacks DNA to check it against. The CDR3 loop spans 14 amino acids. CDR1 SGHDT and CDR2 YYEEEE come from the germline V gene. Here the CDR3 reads CASSVATSLETQYF. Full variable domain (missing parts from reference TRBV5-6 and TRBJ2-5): DAGVTQSPTHLIKTRGQQVTLRCSPKSGHDTVSWYQQALGQGPQFIFQYYEEEERQRGNFPDRFSGHQFPNYSSELNVNALLLGDSALYLCASSVATSLETQYFGPGTRLLVL.

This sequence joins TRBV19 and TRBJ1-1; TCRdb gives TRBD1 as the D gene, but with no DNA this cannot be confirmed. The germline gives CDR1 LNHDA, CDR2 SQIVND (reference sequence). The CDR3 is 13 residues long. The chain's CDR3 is CASKPGGLTEAFF.

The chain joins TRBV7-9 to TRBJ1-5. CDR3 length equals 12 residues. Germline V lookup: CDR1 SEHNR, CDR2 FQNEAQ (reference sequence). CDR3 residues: CASSRLNQPQHF.

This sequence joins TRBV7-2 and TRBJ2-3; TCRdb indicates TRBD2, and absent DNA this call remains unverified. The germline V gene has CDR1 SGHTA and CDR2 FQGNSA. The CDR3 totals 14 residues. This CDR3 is CASSATSALSTQYF.

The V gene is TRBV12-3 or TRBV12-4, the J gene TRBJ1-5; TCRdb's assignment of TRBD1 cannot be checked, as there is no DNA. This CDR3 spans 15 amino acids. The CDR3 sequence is CASSRGTPSNQPQHF.

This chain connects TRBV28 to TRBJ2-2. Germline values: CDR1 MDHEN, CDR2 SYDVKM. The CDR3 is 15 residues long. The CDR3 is CASSLGVYNTGELFF.

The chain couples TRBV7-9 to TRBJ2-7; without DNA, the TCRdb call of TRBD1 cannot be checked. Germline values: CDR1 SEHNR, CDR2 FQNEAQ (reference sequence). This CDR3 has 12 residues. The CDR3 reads CASSPWTEGQYF.

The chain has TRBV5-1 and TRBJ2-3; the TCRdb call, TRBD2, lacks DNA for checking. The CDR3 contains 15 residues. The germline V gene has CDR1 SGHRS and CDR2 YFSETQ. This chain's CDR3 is CASRFGASGTDTQYF.

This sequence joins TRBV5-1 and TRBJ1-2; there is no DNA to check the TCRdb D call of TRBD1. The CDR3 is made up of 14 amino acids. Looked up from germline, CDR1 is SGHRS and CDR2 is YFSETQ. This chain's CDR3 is CASGPGTGVYGYTF.

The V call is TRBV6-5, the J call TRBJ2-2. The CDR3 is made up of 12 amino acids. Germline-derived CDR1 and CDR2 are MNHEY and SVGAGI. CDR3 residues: CASSYRTGELFF.

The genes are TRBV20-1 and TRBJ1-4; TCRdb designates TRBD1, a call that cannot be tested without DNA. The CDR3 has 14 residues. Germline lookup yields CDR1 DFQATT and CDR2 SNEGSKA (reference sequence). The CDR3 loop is CSASGGPKAGKLFF.

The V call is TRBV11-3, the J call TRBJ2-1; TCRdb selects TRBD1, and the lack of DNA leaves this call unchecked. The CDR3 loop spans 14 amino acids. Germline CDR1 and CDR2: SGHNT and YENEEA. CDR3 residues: CASSLGSPGNEQFF.

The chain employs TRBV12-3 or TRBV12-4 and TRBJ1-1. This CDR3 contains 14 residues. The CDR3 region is CASSGGRPNTEAFF.

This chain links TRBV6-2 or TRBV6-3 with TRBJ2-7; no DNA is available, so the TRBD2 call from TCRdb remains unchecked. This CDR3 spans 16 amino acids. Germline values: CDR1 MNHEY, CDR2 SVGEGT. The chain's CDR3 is CASSYPPSGSVGEQYF.

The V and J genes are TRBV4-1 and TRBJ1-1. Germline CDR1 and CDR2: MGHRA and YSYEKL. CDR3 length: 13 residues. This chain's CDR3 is CASSQDSDTEAFF.

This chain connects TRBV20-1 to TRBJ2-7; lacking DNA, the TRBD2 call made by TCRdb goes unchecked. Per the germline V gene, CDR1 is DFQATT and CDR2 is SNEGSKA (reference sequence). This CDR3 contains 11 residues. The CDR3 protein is CSAGRALEQYF.

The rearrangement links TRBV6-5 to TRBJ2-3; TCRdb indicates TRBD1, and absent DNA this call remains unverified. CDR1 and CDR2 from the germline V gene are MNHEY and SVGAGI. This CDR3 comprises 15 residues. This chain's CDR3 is CASSYSAGDTDTQYF.

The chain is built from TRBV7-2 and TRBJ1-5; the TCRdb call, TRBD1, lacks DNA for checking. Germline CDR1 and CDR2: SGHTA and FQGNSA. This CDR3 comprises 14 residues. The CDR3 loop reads CASSLGTSNQPQHF.

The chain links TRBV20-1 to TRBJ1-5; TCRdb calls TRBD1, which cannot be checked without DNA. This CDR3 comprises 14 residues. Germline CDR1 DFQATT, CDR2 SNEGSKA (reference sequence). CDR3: CSASSGGNNQPQHF.

CDR3 amino acids: CASSLSTGNNEQFF. The chain employs TRBV18 and TRBJ2-1; the TCRdb D gene call, TRBD1, has no DNA to confirm it. The germline V gene has CDR1 KGHSH and CDR2 LQKENI. This CDR3 spans 14 amino acids.

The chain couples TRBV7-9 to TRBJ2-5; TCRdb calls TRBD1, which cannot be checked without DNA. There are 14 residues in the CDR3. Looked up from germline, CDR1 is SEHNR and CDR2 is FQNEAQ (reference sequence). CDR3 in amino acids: CASSLSIGGETQYF.

Here the CDR3 reads CASNDLARGWYEQYF. The chain carries TRBV7-2 and TRBJ2-7; TCRdb proposes TRBD1, but this gene call is untestable without DNA. Germline lookup yields CDR1 SGHTA and CDR2 FQGNSA. This CDR3 region has 15 residues.

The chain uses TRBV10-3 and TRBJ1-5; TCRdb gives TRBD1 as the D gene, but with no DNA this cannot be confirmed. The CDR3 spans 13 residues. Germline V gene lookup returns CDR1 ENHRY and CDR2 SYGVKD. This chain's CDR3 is CAIGGNIGQPQHF.